These 7 T cell receptor beta chains came from one sample sequenced in a study of CXCR3-negative and CXCR3-positive naive CD8 T cells (dated 2019 in TCRdb). The sequencing machine was a NextSeq 550. The Human TCR Profiling Kit (MiLaboratory) was used to make UMI-labeled 5' RACE TRB cDNA libraries. TCRdb reprocessed the reads, so every CDR3 protein sequence counts as one entry and DNA is not shown. The sample has approximately 74,000 distinct CDR3 sequences on record. Jointly, the top ten make up roughly 1.5% of the sample. The sequenced sample consisted of naive CXCR3- CD8+ T cells from blood. According to the study, the label for this sample's cell subset or site signals: CD45RO-CCR7+CD27+CD95- naive CD8+ T cells lacking CXCR3 (TNR3-). Receptors originate from a human donor in good health. Some clones in this sample may be carry-over from other donors' samples.

The V gene is TRBV29-1, the J gene TRBJ2-3; TCRdb lists TRBD1, though no DNA is available to test this call. Germline lookup yields CDR1 SQVTM and CDR2 ANQGSEA. This CDR3 spans 15 amino acids. The CDR3 here is CSVEDEETGGDTQYF.

The chain employs TRBV6-2 or TRBV6-3 and TRBJ2-1; TCRdb designates TRBD1, a call that cannot be tested without DNA. The germline V gene encodes CDR1 MNHEY and CDR2 SVGEGT. The CDR3 covers 13 residues. This chain's CDR3 is CASSGTGYNEQFF.

The V and J genes are TRBV29-1 and TRBJ1-2. The CDR3 sequence is 12 residues long. Germline CDR1 is SQVTM and CDR2 is ANQGSEA. CDR3: CSVDGSRYGYTF.

J is TRBJ1-2 and V is TRBV28; TCRdb calls TRBD1, which cannot be checked without DNA. The CDR3 runs to 14 residues. Germline lookup yields CDR1 MDHEN and CDR2 SYDVKM. CDR3 sequence: CASSPLDRVDGYTF.

The chain uses TRBV28 and TRBJ2-3; the TCRdb call, TRBD2, lacks DNA for checking. Germline lookup yields CDR1 MDHEN and CDR2 SYDVKM. CDR3 length equals 14 residues. This chain's CDR3 is CASSLFRETDTQYF.

The chain links TRBV28 to TRBJ2-7; TCRdb selects TRBD1, and the lack of DNA leaves this call unchecked. CDR1 and CDR2 from the germline V gene are MDHEN and SYDVKM. This CDR3 spans 13 amino acids. The CDR3 is CASSTQGESEQYF.

The rearrangement joins TRBV20-1 to TRBJ2-3. This CDR3 spans 11 amino acids. The germline V gene encodes CDR1 DFQATT and CDR2 SNEGSKA (reference sequence). CDR3 region: CSASFGDTQYF.